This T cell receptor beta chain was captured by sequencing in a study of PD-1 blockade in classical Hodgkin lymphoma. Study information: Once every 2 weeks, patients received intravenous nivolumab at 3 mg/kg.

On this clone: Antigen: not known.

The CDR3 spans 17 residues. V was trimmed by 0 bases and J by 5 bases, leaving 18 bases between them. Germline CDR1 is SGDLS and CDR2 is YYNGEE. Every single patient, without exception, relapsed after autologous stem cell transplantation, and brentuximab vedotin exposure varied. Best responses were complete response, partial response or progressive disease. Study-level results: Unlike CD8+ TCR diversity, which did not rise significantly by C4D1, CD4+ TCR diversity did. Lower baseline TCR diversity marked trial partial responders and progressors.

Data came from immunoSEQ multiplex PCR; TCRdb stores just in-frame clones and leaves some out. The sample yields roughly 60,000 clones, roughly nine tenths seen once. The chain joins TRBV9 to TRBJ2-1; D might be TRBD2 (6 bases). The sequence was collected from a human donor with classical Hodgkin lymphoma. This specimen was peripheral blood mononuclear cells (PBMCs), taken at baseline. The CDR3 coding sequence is TGTGCCAGCAGCGTAGCGGCAGCCTGGGAGGTAGACAATGAGCAGTTCTTC. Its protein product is CASSVAAAWEVDNEQFF.